The text below deals with one TCR beta chain. V shed 2 bases and J shed 4 bases, with 9 bases lying between them. Germline V lookup: CDR1 KGHSH, CDR2 LQKENI. This CDR3 is 14 amino acids long. This entry belongs to a study of blood T cell repertoires in COVID-19. Measured with immunoSEQ multiplex PCR; TCRdb has only the in-frame clones, and not every one. The profile covers approximately 110,000 clones, with 65% to 90% appearing a single time and around 3.9% taken by the ten largest. The specimen sequenced was peripheral blood. The gene calls are TRBV18 and TRBJ1-5; a possible D gene is TRBD1 (5 bases). The TCR comes from a middle-aged man with acute or convalescent COVID-19. The CDR3 sequence: CASSPMTDNQPQHF. Here the CDR3 DNA reads TGTGCCAGCTCACCAATGACAGATAATCAGCCCCAGCATTTT. Together with reference TRBV18 and TRBJ1-5, the CDR3 gives the full variable domain: NAGVMQNPRHLVRRRGQEARLRCSPMKGHSHVYWYRQLPEEGLKFMVYLQKENIIDESGMPKERFSAEFPKEGPSILRIQQVVRGDSAAYFCASSPMTDNQPQHFGDGTRLSIL.